This TCR beta chain was identified during a study of T cells in women clearing cervical HPV infection. Study context: Controls' single incident HPV16 infection cleared within 12 months without precancer.

Study-wide results and limits: CIN3+ cases had significantly higher TCR richness than controls; evenness did not differ.

This CDR3 is built from 15 residues. Trimming cost V 6 bases and J 2 bases; bases outside gene matches: 11. Germline values: CDR1 DFQATT, CDR2 SNEGSKA (reference sequence). Average input was approximately 1,100 ng genomic DNA for immunoSEQ TCR beta CDR3 amplification. Method: immunoSEQ multiplex PCR; TCRdb's copy keeps in-frame clones and lacks some. This sample's clone table lists about 26,000 clones. In the case of this clone: What it binds is unknown. The read finishes 3 residues shy of the CDR3 end, and the germline J gene is used to complete it.

The rearrangement links TRBV20-1 to TRBJ2-3; 7 nucleotides line up with TRBD2. This receptor was taken from a woman between 18 and 70 years old with a cervical HPV16 infection that either progressed to CIN3+ or cleared (not recorded which). Sequencing input: blood buffy coat. The CDR3 sequence: CSAPTGGANTDTQYF. Incomplete CDR3 DNA: TGCAGTGCCCCCACGGGGGGTGCCAACACAGATACG.